This T cell receptor beta chain emerged from a study of T cell repertoires in cytomegalovirus infection. V was clipped by 2 bases and J by 6 bases; unmatched bases: 10. Germline V gene data show CDR1 as ENHRY and CDR2 as SYGVKD. This CDR3 contains 17 residues. TCRdb re-called the reads through MiXCR, storing one row per CDR3 protein. The profile covers roughly 500,000 distinct CDR3 sequences, with 25% to 35% appearing a single time and roughly 17% taken by the ten largest. About this clonotype itself: As yet, its antigen is unknown.

The study's findings and limits: Dominant in the ex vivo response were TCR beta clonotypes restricted by HLA-C and specific for CMV.

The V gene is TRBV10-3, the J gene TRBJ2-1, with TRBD2 matching 10 bases. This clonotype originated in a human donor in good health (CMV status not recorded). Some clones in this sample may be carry-over from other donors' samples. This material consisted of cultured PBMCs, taken from culture after CMV antigen stimulation. CDR3 DNA sequence: TGTGCCATCAGTGAGGGGAGCGGGAGGGCGGGAAGCAATGAGCAGTTCTTC. Amino acid sequence: CAISEGSGRAGSNEQFF.